The clone carrying this T cell receptor (beta chain) was picked up one time. Assay used: immunoSEQ multiplex PCR; TCRdb lists only in-frame clones, some missing. In the table there are about 220,000 clones, roughly 85% of which are singletons. Germline V lookup: CDR1 MNHEY, CDR2 SVGAGI. This CDR3 contains 14 residues. With 2 bases removed from V and 1 base from J, the gap between germline ends came to 8 bases. The data are from a study of blood T cell repertoires in COVID-19. The TCR sequence derives from a man aged 50 to 60 who had recovered from COVID-19. Sequencing was performed on peripheral blood. The chain employs TRBV6-5 and TRBJ1-1; TRBD1 is a possible D gene (5 bases). This CDR3 reads CASSYPGKNTEAFF. The CDR3 DNA is TGTGCCAGCAGTTACCCAGGGAAGAACACTGAAGCTTTCTTT.